This TCR beta chain was sequenced in a study of control samples from healthy donors and cancer patients. Sequencing was performed with immunoSEQ multiplex PCR; in TCRdb, only in-frame clones are kept and a portion is missing. The sample lists 20,000 to 25,000 clones, 83% occurring once. The CDR3 runs to 20 residues. V dropped 7 bases and J dropped 4; count of bases not matched to a gene: 26. Germline CDR1 is SGHVS and CDR2 is FQNEAQ. The chain recombines TRBV7-8 with TRBJ2-3; TRBD2 aligns across 7 bases. This receptor was identified in a man in his 60s with head and neck cancer. Sample: PBMCs. In nucleotides, the CDR3 is TGTGCCAGCACCCTTGGAGCGGGGTTTAGCGGAGTGAGCTGGGCAGATACGCAGTATTTT. Its protein product is CASTLGAGFSGVSWADTQYF.